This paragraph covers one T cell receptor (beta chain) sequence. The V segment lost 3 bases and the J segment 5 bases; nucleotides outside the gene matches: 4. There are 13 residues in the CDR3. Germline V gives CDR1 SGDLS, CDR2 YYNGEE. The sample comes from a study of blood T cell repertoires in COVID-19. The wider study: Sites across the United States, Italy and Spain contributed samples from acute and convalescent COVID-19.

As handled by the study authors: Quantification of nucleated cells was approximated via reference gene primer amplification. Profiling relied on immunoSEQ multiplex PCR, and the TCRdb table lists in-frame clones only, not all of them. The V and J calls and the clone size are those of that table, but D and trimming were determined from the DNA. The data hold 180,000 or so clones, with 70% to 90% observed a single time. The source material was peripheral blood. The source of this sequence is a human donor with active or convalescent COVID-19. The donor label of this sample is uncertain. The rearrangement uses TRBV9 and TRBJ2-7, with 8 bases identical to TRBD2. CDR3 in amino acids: CASSGDGRDEQYF. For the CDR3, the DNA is TGTGCCAGCAGCGGGGACGGGAGGGACGAGCAGTACTTC.